What follows are 17 T cell receptor beta chains derived from one specimen sequenced in a study of cytomegalovirus exposure and HLA in healthy donors. 60 Vbeta and 13 Jbeta primers were used in PCR. The method was immunoSEQ multiplex PCR; TCRdb's version includes in-frame clones alone and lacks a portion of them. The profile shows some 98,000 clones, roughly four fifths of them singletons. Material for sequencing was PBMCs. These receptors were obtained from a female donor in good health and CMV-seronegative.

The chain carries TRBV4-3 and TRBJ1-2, with D perhaps TRBD1 (5 bases). CDR1 is LGHNA, CDR2 YSLEER, per germline. The CDR3 covers 16 residues. V was trimmed by 0 bases and J by 8 bases, leaving 19 bases between them. The CDR3 DNA is TGCGCCAGCAGCCAAGATCTTGGGGACTGGCGGGGAGGCTACACCTTC. Translated, it gives CASSQDLGDWRGGYTF.

The genes are TRBV7-2 and TRBJ2-2; D uncertain. Trimming stripped 1 base from V and 5 bases from J, with 5 bases between. This CDR3 is built from 13 residues. The germline V gene encodes CDR1 SGHTA and CDR2 FQGNSA. In DNA form, the CDR3 reads TGTGCCAGCAGCTTAGGCCGGACCGGGGAGCTGTTTTTT. Translation: CASSLGRTGELFF. The complete variable domain, with remaining parts taken from reference TRBV7-2 and TRBJ2-2, reads GAGVSQSPSNKVTEKGKDVELRCDPISGHTALYWYRQSLGQGLEFLIYFQGNSAPDKSGLPSDRFSAERTGGSVSTLTIQRTQQEDSAVYLCASSLGRTGELFFGEGSRLTVL.

This rearrangement joins TRBV4-1 to TRBJ2-3; 16 nucleotides agree with TRBD2. This CDR3 is 17 amino acids long. After removal of 3 bases from V and 5 bases from J, the junction contained 5 bases not matched to a gene. Germline V lookup: CDR1 MGHRA, CDR2 YSYEKL. The CDR3 spells CASSQEGLAGGQDTQYF. Written as DNA, the CDR3 is TGCGCCAGCAGCCAGGAGGGACTAGCGGGGGGGCAAGATACGCAGTATTTT.

The V gene is TRBV27, the J gene TRBJ2-1, with 8 nucleotides matching TRBD2. The length of the CDR3 is 21 residues. The ends lost 1 base at V and 4 bases at J; junction bases unmatched: 21. Germline V gives CDR1 MNHEY, CDR2 SMNVEV (reference sequence). The CDR3 here is CASSLFSRRIAGHATYNEQFF. Here the CDR3 DNA reads TGTGCCAGCAGTTTATTTAGTCGGCGAATAGCGGGACACGCGACGTACAATGAGCAGTTCTTC.

There are a few counts of this clone. The V call is TRBV6-6, the J call TRBJ1-6, with D tentatively TRBD1 (6 bases). The CDR3 consists of 15 residues. Germline lookup yields CDR1 MNHNY and CDR2 SVGAGI (reference sequence). V was clipped by 5 bases and J by 6 bases, with 14 bases between them. The CDR3 loop is CASSRDKLSNSPLHF. CDR3 bases: TGTGCCAGCAGTCGGGACAAACTGAGTAATTCACCCCTCCACTTT.

V usage is TRBV27 and J usage is TRBJ1-2; TRBD1 matches at 10 bases. The germline CDR1 and CDR2 sequences are MNHEY and SMNVEV (reference sequence). The CDR3 has 17 residues. Unmatched junction bases numbered 14, after V lost 6 bases and J lost 4 bases. CDR3 amino acids: CASSLRGQGYYAYGYTF. CDR3 DNA: TGTGCCAGCAGCCTCAGGGGACAGGGGTATTATGCCTATGGCTACACCTTC.

The chain joins TRBV18 to TRBJ1-5, with a weak D call TRBD1 (6 bases). The CDR3 is made up of 17 amino acids. From germline, CDR1 is KGHSH and CDR2 LQKENI. Trimming cost V 0 bases and J 0 bases, with 12 bases left between them. The CDR3 loop is CASSPPRGSNSNQPQHF. The CDR3 nucleotides are TGTGCCAGCTCACCACCGAGGGGGTCCAATAGCAATCAGCCCCAGCATTTT.

The chain employs TRBV10-3 and TRBJ2-5; D is undetermined. The J call may be wrong; the DNA end is better matched by TRBJ2-7. This CDR3 has 12 amino acids. Germline V gene sequence: CDR1 ENHRY, CDR2 SYGVKD. Here the CDR3 reads CAISENPYEQYF. The CDR3 bases are TGTGCCATCAGTGAGAACCCCTACGAGCAGTACTTC.

This sequence joins TRBV19 and TRBJ2-2, with 10 bases aligning to TRBD1. CDR3 size: 15 residues. Looked up from germline, CDR1 is LNHDA and CDR2 is SQIVND (reference sequence). Germline trimming cut 4 bases from V and 5 bases from J; bases unmatched to any gene: 4. This chain's CDR3 is CASSRGQGETGELFF. In DNA form, the CDR3 reads TGTGCCAGTAGTAGAGGACAGGGGGAGACCGGGGAGCTGTTTTTT.

This clone was seen a few times. The chain couples TRBV7-6 to TRBJ1-1; D might be TRBD1 (5 bases). Germline V gene lookup returns CDR1 SGHVS and CDR2 FNYEAQ. With 4 bases removed from V and 5 bases from J, the gap between germline ends came to 8 bases. The CDR3 runs 12 residues. The CDR3 nucleotides read TGTGCCAGCAGCTCTCAGGGAACTGAAGCTTTCTTT. The encoded protein is CASSSQGTEAFF.

The V gene is TRBV21-1, the J gene TRBJ2-4; the table's TRBD2 call for D was not verified on the DNA. TRBV21-1 is deemed a pseudogene. The CDR3 is 14 amino acids. The CDR3 DNA follows: TGTGCCAGCAGGTACGGGTCTGGGAAAAACATTCAGTACTTC. It specifies CASRYGSGKNIQYF.

This clone has only a few counts. The rearrangement links TRBV6-1 to TRBJ1-2; a weak D match, TRBD1 (5 bases). V was trimmed by 0 bases and J by 7 bases, leaving 15 bases between them. The germline V gene has CDR1 MNHNS and CDR2 SASEGT. The CDR3 has 15 amino acids. The CDR3 spells CASSEALRWGGGYTF. CDR3 DNA sequence: TGTGCCAGCAGTGAAGCGCTTCGATGGGGGGGTGGCTACACCTTC.

V usage is TRBV9 and J usage is TRBJ2-1, with D tentatively TRBD1 (5 bases). The CDR3 contains 18 residues. V was clipped by 0 bases and J by 1 base, with 17 bases between them. In germline, CDR1 is SGDLS, CDR2 YYNGEE. The chain's CDR3 is CASSVEGAPDGSYNEQFF. CDR3 DNA sequence: TGTGCCAGCAGCGTAGAAGGGGCCCCAGACGGGTCCTACAATGAGCAGTTCTTC. The entire variable domain, with the rest obtained from reference TRBV9 and TRBJ2-1, is as follows: DSGVTQTPKHLITATGQRVTLRCSPRSGDLSVYWYQQSLDQGLQFLIQYYNGEERAKGNILERFSAQQFPDLHSELNLSSLELGDSALYFCASSVEGAPDGSYNEQFFGPGTRLTVL.

In nucleotides, the CDR3 is TGTGCCAGCAGCTTTACTACAGGGGGAGTTGGAAACACCATATATTTT. Protein: CASSFTTGGVGNTIYF. J is TRBJ1-3 and V is TRBV7-9; 8 bases line up with TRBD1. The ends lost 3 bases at V and 3 bases at J; junction bases unmatched: 7. Per germline, CDR1 SEHNR and CDR2 FQNEAQ (reference sequence). CDR3 size: 16 residues. The full variable domain, rest sourced from reference TRBV7-9 and TRBJ1-3, is DTGVSQNPRHKITKRGQNVTFRCDPISEHNRLYWYRQTLGQGPEFLTYFQNEAQLEKSRLLSDRFSAERPKGSFSTLEIQRTEQGDSAMYLCASSFTTGGVGNTIYFGEGSWLTVV.

The chain has TRBV7-9 and TRBJ2-2; 8 bases fit TRBD1. The CDR3 totals 14 residues. J was trimmed by 4 bases and V by 4 bases; bases with no gene match: 2. Germline CDR1 reads SEHNR; CDR2 reads FQNEAQ (reference sequence). CDR3 sequence reads: CASSSDRATGELFF. The CDR3 nucleotides are TGTGCCAGCAGCTCGGACAGGGCCACCGGGGAGCTGTTTTTT.

The V and J genes are TRBV19 and TRBJ1-2; weak D call: TRBD1 (6 bases). Trimming cost V 1 base and J 3 bases, with 9 bases left between them. The CDR3 runs to 14 residues. Germline loops: CDR1 LNHDA, CDR2 SQIVND (reference sequence). In DNA form, the CDR3 reads TGTGCCAGTAGTATAGCCTCAGGGGACTATGGCTACACCTTC. Its translation is CASSIASGDYGYTF.

The CDR3 DNA is TGTGCCAGTAGTATTGTGAACGGGAACACTGAAGCTTTCTTT. Amino acid sequence: CASSIVNGNTEAFF. The chain joins TRBV19 to TRBJ1-1; D remains unclear. CDR3 length: 14 residues. Trimming took 3 bases from V and 1 from J, leaving 9 bases between them. The germline CDR1 and CDR2 sequences are LNHDA and SQIVND (reference sequence).